The 23 T cell receptor beta chains in this list originate from one sample, sequenced in a study of blood T cell repertoires in COVID-19. TCRdb's copy holds only in-frame clones and misses some; the assay was immunoSEQ multiplex PCR. The repertoire holds 35,000 to 50,000 clones, more than 80% seen once, with 10% in the top ten. Sequencing used peripheral blood. These receptors were taken from a man aged 55 to 70 in a cohort sampled during active COVID-19.

This clone turned up a few times. The chain couples TRBV7-9 to TRBJ1-6; 9 bases align to TRBD1. The CDR3 runs to 17 residues. V was clipped by 1 base and J by 7 bases; unmatched bases: 8. Per germline, CDR1 SEHNR and CDR2 FQNEAQ (reference sequence). The CDR3 DNA follows: TGTGCCAGCAGCTTAGGGCCGACAGGGGGGATGAATTCACCCCTCCACTTT. Protein product: CASSLGPTGGMNSPLHF.

The chain carries TRBV10-2 and TRBJ1-5; TRBD1 is a possible D gene (5 bases). Germline V gene data show CDR1 as WSHSY and CDR2 as SAAADI. The CDR3 spans 14 residues. The V end lost 6 bases, the J end lost 1 base, and 10 bases lay between the germline ends. The CDR3 reads CASRGAESNQPQHF. The CDR3 nucleotides are TGCGCCAGCAGAGGGGCAGAAAGCAATCAGCCCCAGCATTTT.

J is TRBJ2-2 and V is TRBV2; no clear D gene. The CDR3 consists of 13 residues. The germline gives CDR1 SNHLY, CDR2 FYNNEI. Trimming removed 6 bases at V and 2 bases at J, with 7 bases between. CDR3 loop: CASSVENTGELFF. The CDR3 nucleotides read TGTGCCAGCAGCGTAGAAAACACCGGGGAGCTGTTTTTT.

The CDR3 here is CASSFSNTGELFF. As DNA, the CDR3 is TGTGCCAGCAGTTTCTCGAACACCGGGGAGCTGTTTTTT. This chain joins TRBV12-3 or TRBV12-4 and TRBJ2-2; no definite D call. This CDR3 contains 13 residues. V shed 3 bases and J shed 0 bases, with 2 bases lying between them.

The rearrangement links TRBV6-5 to TRBJ1-4, with 9 bases lining up with TRBD1. Germline lookup yields CDR1 MNHEY and CDR2 SVGAGI. The V segment lost 8 bases and the J segment 4 bases; nucleotides outside the gene matches: 5. This CDR3 has 14 amino acids. The CDR3 region is CASERGQGNEKLFF. The DNA for the CDR3 is TGTGCCAGCGAGAGGGGACAGGGTAATGAAAAACTGTTTTTT.

The chain uses TRBV7-9 and TRBJ1-6, with TRBD1 matching 7 bases. CDR3 size: 13 residues. Unmatched junction bases numbered 6, after V lost 8 bases and J lost 8 bases. Germline lookup yields CDR1 SEHNR and CDR2 FQNEAQ (reference sequence). The CDR3 loop reads CASGTQGDSPLHF. The CDR3 region has the DNA TGTGCCAGCGGCACGCAGGGGGATTCACCCCTCCACTTT.

V and J are TRBV6-1 and TRBJ2-1, with 11 nucleotides matching TRBD1. Germline values: CDR1 MNHNS, CDR2 SASEGT. The J segment lost 7 bases and the V segment lost 6 bases, leaving 5 bases of the junction unmatched. The CDR3 contains 14 residues. CDR3 nucleotide sequence: TGTGCCAGCAGGACCGGGACAGGGGGAAATGAGCAGTTCTTC. Protein product: CASRTGTGGNEQFF.

The chain carries TRBV28 and TRBJ1-1; tentatively, D is TRBD1 (6 bases). In germline, CDR1 is MDHEN, CDR2 SYDVKM. The V and J ends lost 6 bases and 4 bases respectively, with 18 bases between them. This CDR3 is 15 amino acids long. CDR3 nucleotides: TGTGCCAGCAGCCTCAACAGGGTTAGGGGCACTGAAGCTTTCTTT. This codes for CASSLNRVRGTEAFF.

The DNA for the CDR3 is TGTGCCAGCAGCCAAGTACAGTTCGGCACCGGGGAGCTGTTTTTT. Amino acids: CASSQVQFGTGELFF. The J gene is TRBJ2-2, the V gene TRBV3-1 (or the pseudogene TRBV3-2), with unresolved D. The ends were cut back, 1 base at V and 4 bases at J, with 10 bases in the middle. CDR1 is LGHDT and CDR2 is YNNKEL in the germline V gene (reference sequence). CDR3 length: 15 amino acids.

This chain connects TRBV11-1 to TRBJ1-1; no firm D call. The CDR3 loop spans 12 amino acids. Between the trimmed V and J ends, which lost 4 bases and 5 bases, there was a span of 8 bases. From germline, CDR1 is SGHAT and CDR2 FQDESV (reference sequence). In DNA, the CDR3 is TGTGCCAGCAGCTCAGAAGCGACTGAAGCTTTCTTT. It encodes CASSSEATEAFF.

About this clone itself: The sample carries other DNA sequences with the same CDR3. This rearrangement joins TRBV20-1 to TRBJ2-1; 7 nucleotides agree with TRBD2. The CDR3 has 14 amino acids. V was pared by 3 bases and J by 4 bases, with 6 bases of the junction left unmatched. Per germline, CDR1 DFQATT and CDR2 SNEGSKA (reference sequence). The CDR3 DNA follows: TGCAGTGCTAGTCGGCGGGGGTCGTACAATGAGCAGTTCTTC. Residues: CSASRRGSYNEQFF.

The rearrangement uses TRBV30 and TRBJ2-7, with 9 positions matching TRBD1. The trim removed 2 bases at V and 4 bases at J, leaving 6 bases unmatched. CDR1 is GTSNPN and CDR2 is SVGIG in the germline V gene (reference sequence). The CDR3 runs 14 residues. Here the CDR3 reads CAWSNGDRGYEQYF. DNA for the CDR3: TGTGCCTGGAGTAACGGCGACAGGGGGTACGAGCAGTACTTC. The full variable domain, completed using reference TRBV30 and TRBJ2-7, is SQTIHQWPATLVQPVGSPLSLECTVEGTSNPNLYWYRQAAGRGLQLLFYSVGIGQISSEVPQNLSASRPQDRQFILSSKKLLLSDSGFYLCAWSNGDRGYEQYFGPGTRLTVT.

This clone has just a few counts. V and J are TRBV28 and TRBJ2-3, with 9 nucleotides matching TRBD2. The V gene's germline CDR1 is MDHEN and CDR2 SYDVKM. The CDR3 covers 15 residues. V was pared by 4 bases and J by 2 bases, with 4 bases of the junction left unmatched. The CDR3 DNA reads TGTGCCAGCAGTTCCAGCGGGGGGCTCACAGATACGCAGTATTTT. Residues: CASSSSGGLTDTQYF.

V usage is TRBV5-5 and J usage is TRBJ1-2; no definite D call. The germline V gene encodes CDR1 SGHKS and CDR2 YYEKEE (reference sequence). V was cut by 6 bases and J by 4 bases, with 28 bases left in between. The CDR3 is made up of 18 amino acids. CDR3: CASIPGRQKISVGYGYTF. As DNA, the CDR3 is TGTGCCAGCATCCCCGGGAGGCAGAAAATCAGTGTTGGCTATGGCTACACCTTC. The entire variable domain, with the rest obtained from reference TRBV5-5 and TRBJ1-2, is as follows: DAGVTQSPTHLIKTRGQQVTLRCSPISGHKSVSWYQQVLGQGPQFIFQYYEKEERGRGNFPDRFSARQFPNYSSELNVNALLLGDSALYLCASIPGRQKISVGYGYTFGSGTRLTVV.

The chain carries TRBV13 and TRBJ1-3; weak D call: TRBD1 (6 bases). CDR3 length equals 15 residues. V was pared by 4 bases and J by 2 bases, with 12 bases between. CDR1 PRHDT and CDR2 FYEKMQ come from the germline V gene (reference sequence). The CDR3 region has the DNA TGTGCCAGCAGCTATCTCGACAGGACTGGAAACACCATATATTTT. Its translation: CASSYLDRTGNTIYF.

This clone is labeled medium-sized. J is TRBJ2-1 and V is TRBV7-8; 10 bases line up with TRBD2. Germline trimming cut 2 bases from V and 8 bases from J; bases unmatched to any gene: 0. Per germline, CDR1 SGHVS and CDR2 FQNEAQ. The CDR3 runs to 13 residues. Here the CDR3 reads CASSLLAGDEQFF. In DNA, the CDR3 is TGTGCCAGCAGCTTACTAGCGGGAGATGAGCAGTTCTTC.

The gene calls are TRBV9 and TRBJ1-6; D might be TRBD1 (5 bases). The length of the CDR3 is 14 residues. V shed 0 bases and J shed 7 bases, with 8 bases lying between them. Looked up from germline, CDR1 is SGDLS and CDR2 is YYNGEE. For the CDR3, the DNA is TGTGCCAGCAGCGTAGCTCAGGGAAATTCACCCCTCCACTTT. This sequence encodes CASSVAQGNSPLHF.

This chain links TRBV2 with TRBJ2-3, with 14 nucleotides matching TRBD2. The CDR3 consists of 17 residues. J lost 1 base, V lost 6 bases, and 6 bases had no gene match. The germline gives CDR1 SNHLY, CDR2 FYNNEI. The CDR3 nucleotides are TGTGCCAGCAGGACCGGACTAGCGGGGGGTCGCACAGATACGCAGTATTTT. Amino acids: CASRTGLAGGRTDTQYF. Full variable domain (remainder filled in from reference TRBV2 and TRBJ2-3): EPEVTQTPSHQVTQMGQEVILRCVPISNHLYFYWYRQILGQKVEFLVSFYNNEISEKSEIFDDQFSVERPDGSNFTLKIRSTKLEDSAMYFCASRTGLAGGRTDTQYFGPGTRLTVL.

The chain joins TRBV7-2 to TRBJ2-5; D not certain. V lost 5 bases and J 2 bases, leaving 12 bases between the germline ends. CDR1 and CDR2 (germline): SGHTA, FQGNSA. The CDR3 is 14 residues long. The CDR3 region has the DNA TGTGCCAGCAGCCCCCGCGGATCACAAGAGACCCAGTACTTC. Its translation is CASSPRGSQETQYF. Full variable domain (rest looked up from reference TRBV7-2 and TRBJ2-5): GAGVSQSPSNKVTEKGKDVELRCDPISGHTALYWYRQSLGQGLEFLIYFQGNSAPDKSGLPSDRFSAERTGGSVSTLTIQRTQQEDSAVYLCASSPRGSQETQYFGPGTRLLVL.

The genes are TRBV6-5 and TRBJ2-7; TRBD1 is a possible D gene (6 bases). The CDR3 is 11 residues long. Germline V gives CDR1 MNHEY, CDR2 SVGAGI. Trimming cost V 7 bases and J 5 bases, with 9 bases left between them. The CDR3 sequence: CASKTGNEQYF. The CDR3 DNA is TGTGCCAGCAAAACAGGGAACGAGCAGTACTTC.

The chain recombines TRBV11-2 with TRBJ2-1, with 10 nucleotides matching TRBD2. V trimming: 4 bases; J trimming: 4 bases; junction bases outside the gene matches: 13. The CDR3 is made up of 18 amino acids. Germline V gene lookup returns CDR1 SGHAT and CDR2 FQNNGV. The CDR3 region is CASSYSWGFSGRYNEQFF. CDR3 DNA: TGTGCCAGCAGCTATAGTTGGGGTTTTAGCGGGAGGTACAATGAGCAGTTCTTC.

This clone was seen a few times. This sequence joins TRBV10-2 and TRBJ2-5; TRBD1 might be the D (6 bases). Per the germline V gene, CDR1 is WSHSY and CDR2 is SAAADI. The CDR3 is made up of 13 amino acids. With 6 bases removed from V and 2 bases from J, the gap between germline ends came to 10 bases. CDR3 residues: CASSRGYQETQYF. CDR3 nucleotides: TGCGCCAGCAGCAGGGGTTATCAAGAGACCCAGTACTTC.

This clone was counted a few times. The rearrangement uses TRBV7-9 and TRBJ2-2; D is ambiguous. With 8 bases removed from V and 7 bases from J, the gap between germline ends came to 11 bases. Per germline, CDR1 SEHNR and CDR2 FQNEAQ (reference sequence). CDR3 length: 12 amino acids. The CDR3 DNA sequence: TGTGCCAGCCGAGGCCAGCTCGGGGAGCTGTTTTTT. Protein product: CASRGQLGELFF.